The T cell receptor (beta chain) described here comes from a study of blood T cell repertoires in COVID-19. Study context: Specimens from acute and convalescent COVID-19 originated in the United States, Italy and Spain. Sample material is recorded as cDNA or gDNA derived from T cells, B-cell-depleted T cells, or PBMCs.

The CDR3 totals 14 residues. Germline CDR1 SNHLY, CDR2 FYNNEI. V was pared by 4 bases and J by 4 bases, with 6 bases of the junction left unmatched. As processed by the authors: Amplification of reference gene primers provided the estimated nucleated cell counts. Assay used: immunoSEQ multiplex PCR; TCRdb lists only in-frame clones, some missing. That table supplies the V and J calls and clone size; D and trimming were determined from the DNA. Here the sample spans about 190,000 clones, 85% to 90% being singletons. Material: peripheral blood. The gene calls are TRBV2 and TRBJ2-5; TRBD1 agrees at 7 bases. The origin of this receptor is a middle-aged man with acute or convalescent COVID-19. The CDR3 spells CASSVMRGRETQYF. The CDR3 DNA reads TGTGCCAGCAGTGTCATGAGGGGGCGAGAGACCCAGTACTTC. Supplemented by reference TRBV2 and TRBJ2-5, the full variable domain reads EPEVTQTPSHQVTQMGQEVILRCVPISNHLYFYWYRQILGQKVEFLVSFYNNEISEKSEIFDDQFSVERPDGSNFTLKIRSTKLEDSAMYFCASSVMRGRETQYFGPGTRLLVL.